Listed below are T cell receptor beta chains from one sample, sequenced in a study of CD8+CD57+ T cells in acquired aplastic anemia. In TCRdb, the reads were re-called with MiXCR into one record per CDR3 protein. The data contain hundreds of thousands of distinct CDR3 sequences, 47% of them seen just once; the ten biggest clones take up approximately 8%. Sequenced: sorted CD4+, CD8+, or CD8+CD57+ T cells (not recorded which) from PBMCs. These receptors were taken from a human donor with aplastic anemia. The CDR3 runs from the conserved cysteine through the conserved F or W. The D gene is left open where the match is weak. Rows may omit the clone size; those that give it use once, few, many or a size class.

CDR3aa: CASSYGQEDTIYF; CDR3nt: TGCGCCAGCAGCTACGGACAGGAGGACACCATATATTTT; d_gene: TRBD1; abundance: few; v_gene: TRBV5-1; j_gene: TRBJ1-3
CDR3aa: CSAIDRSHEQYF; CDR3nt: TGCAGTGCTATCGACCGGTCCCACGAGCAGTACTTC; d_gene: NA; abundance: NA; v_gene: TRBV20-1; j_gene: TRBJ2-7
CDR3aa: CASSIRWGEGKTSTEAFF; CDR3nt: TGTGCCAGTAGTATTAGATGGGGGGAGGGGAAAACGTCCACTGAAGCTTTCTTT; d_gene: NA; abundance: many; v_gene: TRBV19; j_gene: TRBJ1-1
CDR3aa: CASSQGTTNSPLHF; CDR3nt: TGTGCCAGTAGTCAGGGGACTACTAATTCACCCCTCCACTTT; d_gene: NA; abundance: NA; v_gene: TRBV19; j_gene: TRBJ1-6
CDR3aa: CAWSGPERGMNTEAFF; CDR3nt: TGTGCCTGGAGTGGCCCTGAAAGGGGTATGAACACTGAAGCTTTCTTT; d_gene: NA; abundance: NA; v_gene: TRBV7-9; j_gene: TRBJ1-1
CDR3aa: CATSRPGGYGETQYF; CDR3nt: TGTGCCACCAGCAGACCCGGGGGCTACGGGGAGACCCAGTACTTC; d_gene: NA; abundance: NA; v_gene: TRBV15; j_gene: TRBJ2-5
CDR3aa: CASKNRTEETQYF; CDR3nt: TGTGCCAGCAAGAACAGGACAGAAGAGACCCAGTACTTC; d_gene: NA; abundance: NA; v_gene: TRBV7-3; j_gene: TRBJ2-5
CDR3aa: CSAILRGSGGYTF; CDR3nt: TGCAGTGCTATCTTGCGGGGATCCGGTGGCTACACCTTC; d_gene: NA; abundance: NA; v_gene: TRBV20-1; j_gene: TRBJ1-2
CDR3aa: CASSLSVKNIQYF; CDR3nt: TGTGCCAGCAGTTTATCGGTCAAAAACATTCAGTACTTC; d_gene: NA; abundance: many; v_gene: TRBV27; j_gene: TRBJ2-4
CDR3aa: CASSSSLGQLNTEAFF; CDR3nt: TGCGCCAGCAGCTCAAGTTTGGGACAGTTGAACACTGAAGCTTTCTTT; d_gene: TRBD1; abundance: many; v_gene: TRBV5-1; j_gene: TRBJ1-1
CDR3aa: CASSFSSFTDTQYF; CDR3nt: TGTGCCAGCAGCTTTTCCAGCTTCACAGATACGCAGTATTTT; d_gene: NA; abundance: NA; v_gene: TRBV7-8; j_gene: TRBJ2-3
CDR3aa: CSVATSGGYEQYF; CDR3nt: TGCAGCGTGGCGACTAGCGGGGGCTACGAGCAGTACTTC; d_gene: TRBD2; abundance: few; v_gene: TRBV29-1; j_gene: TRBJ2-7
CDR3aa: CASSPSQGADTQCF; CDR3nt: TGTGCCAGCAGCCCAAGTCAGGGGGCAGATACGCAGTGTTTT; d_gene: TRBD1; abundance: NA; v_gene: TRBV9; j_gene: TRBJ2-3
CDR3aa: CASSLAQSGPTLTQYF; CDR3nt: TGTGCCAGCAGCTTAGCTCAAAGCGGCCCCACTTTAACCCAGTACTTC; d_gene: NA; abundance: few; v_gene: TRBV7-9; j_gene: TRBJ2-5
CDR3aa: CASKPDRTQFNNEQFF; CDR3nt: TGTGCCAGCAAACCCGATCGGACACAGTTCAACAATGAGCAGTTCTTC; d_gene: NA; abundance: NA; v_gene: TRBV12-3/TRBV12-4; j_gene: TRBJ2-1
CDR3aa: CASSREGQRGYTF; CDR3nt: TGTGCCAGCAGCCGTGAGGGACAGCGGGGCTACACCTTC; d_gene: TRBD1; abundance: NA; v_gene: TRBV7-9; j_gene: TRBJ1-2
CDR3aa: CSARDDETGNYGYTF; CDR3nt: TGCAGTGCTAGAGACGATGAGACAGGGAACTATGGCTACACCTTC; d_gene: TRBD1; abundance: many; v_gene: TRBV20-1; j_gene: TRBJ1-2
CDR3aa: CASSVASGGPSYEQYF; CDR3nt: TGTGCCAGCAGCGTAGCTAGCGGGGGGCCCTCCTACGAGCAGTACTTC; d_gene: TRBD2; abundance: NA; v_gene: TRBV9; j_gene: TRBJ2-7
CDR3aa: CASSIRQGYEQYF; CDR3nt: TGTGCCAGTAGTATTCGACAAGGCTACGAGCAGTACTTC; d_gene: NA; abundance: NA; v_gene: TRBV19; j_gene: TRBJ2-7
CDR3aa: CASSETVDYEQYF; CDR3nt: TGTGCCAGCAGTGAAACGGTGGACTACGAGCAGTACTTC; d_gene: NA; abundance: NA; v_gene: TRBV25-1; j_gene: TRBJ2-7
CDR3aa: CATSRRIRVGEAFF; CDR3nt: TGTGCCACCAGCCGCCGTATCAGGGTAGGTGAAGCTTTCTTT; d_gene: NA; abundance: NA; v_gene: TRBV15; j_gene: TRBJ1-1
CDR3aa: CAISGRQFF; CDR3nt: TGTGCCATCAGCGGAAGACAGTTCTTC; d_gene: NA; abundance: NA; v_gene: TRBV10-3; j_gene: TRBJ2-1
CDR3aa: CASSAGNFPYEQYF; CDR3nt: TGTGCCAGCAGTGCAGGAAATTTCCCCTACGAGCAGTACTTC; d_gene: NA; abundance: NA; v_gene: TRBV2; j_gene: TRBJ2-7
CDR3aa: CSARVAGVPDTQYF; CDR3nt: TGCAGTGCTAGGGTAGCAGGGGTTCCAGATACGCAGTATTTT; d_gene: NA; abundance: NA; v_gene: TRBV20-1; j_gene: TRBJ2-3
CDR3aa: CSASPDLVNYGYTF; CDR3nt: TGCAGTGCTAGCCCGGACCTGGTGAACTATGGCTACACCTTC; d_gene: NA; abundance: NA; v_gene: TRBV20-1; j_gene: TRBJ1-2